What follows are 25 T cell receptor beta chains derived from one specimen sequenced in a study of control samples from healthy donors and cancer patients. Produced via immunoSEQ multiplex PCR; TCRdb's table is partial and in-frame only. The sample shows around 100,000 clones, roughly 87% of them seen only once. The specimen was blood. The receptors originated from a woman aged 50 to 60 in good health.

This sequence joins TRBV6-2 or TRBV6-3 and TRBJ2-7; D is possibly TRBD2 (5 bases). V lost 4 bases to trimming and J lost 4 bases, with 8 bases between them. From germline, CDR1 is MNHEY and CDR2 SVGEGT. The CDR3 has 12 amino acids. CDR3 protein: CASSLGGYEQYV. The CDR3 DNA sequence: TGTGCCAGCAGTTTAGGCGGGTACGAGCAGTACGTC.

This clone was observed a handful of times. The J gene is TRBJ1-2, the V gene TRBV24-1; tentatively, D is TRBD1 (6 bases). The CDR3 is made up of 14 amino acids. The germline V gene encodes CDR1 KGHDR and CDR2 SFDVKD. Trimming took off 4 bases at V and 4 bases at J, with 12 bases between the two ends. The CDR3 here is CATSDSDRLYGYTF. The CDR3 nucleotides are TGTGCCACCAGTGACTCGGACAGACTCTATGGCTACACCTTC.

This clone was observed a handful of times. V usage is TRBV12-5 and J usage is TRBJ2-3; the D gene is possibly TRBD1 (6 bases). Germline-derived CDR1 and CDR2 are LGHNT and FRNRAP. Trimming cost V 0 bases and J 2 bases, with 15 bases left between them. The CDR3 sequence is 17 residues long. The CDR3 spells CASGLVMTGRDTDTQYF. In nucleotides, the CDR3 is TGTGCTAGTGGTTTGGTAATGACAGGACGGGACACAGATACGCAGTATTTT.

This chain links TRBV2 with TRBJ2-1; 11 bases align to TRBD1. CDR3 length: 13 residues. V lost 7 bases to trimming and J lost 16 bases; unmatched junction nucleotides: 12. The V gene's germline CDR1 is SNHLY and CDR2 FYNNEI. The CDR3 DNA sequence: TGTGCCAGCACCCCGGGGGGGGGACAGGGGGTTTTCTTC. Its protein product is CASTPGGGQGVFF.

The V call is TRBV12-3 or TRBV12-4, the J call TRBJ1-2; unclear D gene. The CDR3 runs 13 residues. Trimming removed 4 bases at V and 5 bases at J, with 11 bases between. The CDR3 loop is CASSSTFLYGYTF. As DNA, the CDR3 is TGTGCCAGCAGTTCTACCTTCCTATATGGCTACACCTTC.

The rearrangement uses TRBV27 and TRBJ1-2, with D hard to call. V gave up 4 bases and J gave up 4 bases, with 13 bases separating them. CDR1 MNHEY and CDR2 SMNVEV come from the germline V gene (reference sequence). This CDR3 spans 14 amino acids. CDR3 DNA sequence: TGTGCCAGCAGTTCTTATGAGGGTAGCTATGGCTACACCTTC. This gives the protein CASSSYEGSYGYTF.

The chain combines TRBV5-6 with TRBJ2-7, with 7 bases fitting TRBD2. V dropped 6 bases and J dropped 3; count of bases not matched to a gene: 9. The CDR3 spans 14 residues. Germline V CDR1 and CDR2: SGHDT, YYEEEE. The CDR3 coding sequence is TGTGCCAGCATCCGCCGGGGAGGGAACTACGAGCAGTACTTC. Amino acid sequence: CASIRRGGNYEQYF.

The chain has TRBV7-8 and TRBJ2-1, with 8 bases that match TRBD1. CDR1 is SGHVS and CDR2 is FQNEAQ in the germline V gene. With 6 bases clipped from V and 7 bases from J, the junction kept 14 bases outside the gene matches. This CDR3 contains 16 residues. CDR3 sequence reads: CASRGSRDRGVNEQFF. CDR3 sequence (DNA): TGTGCCAGCAGGGGGTCCCGTGACAGGGGAGTGAATGAGCAGTTCTTC.

In its sample, this clone was seen once. The V call is TRBV6-6, the J call TRBJ2-1; 9 nucleotides agree with TRBD2. With 5 bases clipped from V and 0 bases from J, the junction kept 2 bases outside the gene matches. The CDR3 covers 15 residues. Germline V gene sequence: CDR1 MNHNY, CDR2 SVGAGI (reference sequence). The CDR3 DNA reads as TGTGCCAGCAGTCTAGCGGGGAGCTCCTACAATGAGCAGTTCTTC. The encoded protein is CASSLAGSSYNEQFF.

The rearrangement links TRBV7-2 to TRBJ2-1; D gene unclear. This CDR3 has 15 amino acids. With 1 base removed from V and 9 bases from J, the gap between germline ends came to 16 bases. Looked up from germline, CDR1 is SGHTA and CDR2 is FQGNSA. The CDR3 is CASSLEGLAYSEQFF. CDR3 nucleotide sequence: TGTGCCAGCAGCTTAGAGGGCTTGGCGTATAGTGAGCAGTTCTTC.

J is TRBJ2-1 and V is TRBV5-1, with 8 bases fitting TRBD1. After removal of 0 bases from V and 16 bases from J, the junction contained 12 bases not matched to a gene. CDR1 and CDR2 (germline): SGHRS, YFSETQ. The CDR3 covers 14 residues. The CDR3 bases are TGCGCCAGCAGCTTGGACAGGGGGTTATCAGGATTTTTCTTC. Its translation is CASSLDRGLSGFFF.

The chain couples TRBV7-3 to TRBJ1-1; possible D gene TRBD1, 6 bases. CDR1 and CDR2 (germline): SGHTA, FQGTGA. Trimming removed 1 base at V and 5 bases at J, with 11 bases between. The CDR3 runs to 14 residues. The CDR3 DNA sequence: TGTGCCAGCAGCTTAAGTCCAGGGGTTACTGAAGCTTTCTTT. It yields the protein CASSLSPGVTEAFF.

In its sample, this clone was seen once. The rearrangement joins TRBV4-3 to TRBJ2-1; D assignment may be TRBD1 or TRBD2 (5 bases each). The V end was cut by 1 base, the J end by 6 bases, with 16 bases between. CDR3 length: 16 amino acids. Germline values: CDR1 LGHNA, CDR2 YSLEER. In DNA, the CDR3 is TGCGCCAGCAGCCAAGGAGTTGTGGGGGTGCTCAATGAGCAGTTCTTC. Protein: CASSQGVVGVLNEQFF.

This rearrangement joins TRBV24-1 to TRBJ2-1, with 9 bases identical to TRBD2. V lost 4 bases to trimming and J lost 2 bases; unmatched junction nucleotides: 5. Germline V gene lookup returns CDR1 KGHDR and CDR2 SFDVKD. This CDR3 has 16 residues. The CDR3 region is CATSDETSGPYNEQFF. CDR3 nucleotide sequence: TGTGCCACCAGTGACGAGACTAGCGGCCCCTACAATGAGCAGTTCTTC.

The sample holds a few counts of this clone. This sequence joins TRBV7-2 and TRBJ1-2; 11 positions agree with TRBD1. The CDR3 extends over 15 amino acids. J gave up 2 bases and V 4 bases, and 3 bases lay outside the gene matches. The V gene's germline CDR1 is SGHTA and CDR2 FQGNSA. As DNA, the CDR3 is TGTGCCAGCAGCTCCCGGACAGGGGGCAACTATGGCTACACCTTC. Its translation is CASSSRTGGNYGYTF. Full variable domain (remainder filled in from reference TRBV7-2 and TRBJ1-2): GAGVSQSPSNKVTEKGKDVELRCDPISGHTALYWYRQSLGQGLEFLIYFQGNSAPDKSGLPSDRFSAERTGGSVSTLTIQRTQQEDSAVYLCASSSRTGGNYGYTFGSGTRLTVV.

The chain employs TRBV19 and TRBJ2-7, with 7 bases aligning to TRBD1. CDR1 LNHDA and CDR2 SQIVND come from the germline V gene (reference sequence). Germline trimming cut 3 bases from V and 0 bases from J; bases unmatched to any gene: 8. CDR3 length: 16 amino acids. Here the CDR3 reads CASSMAERDSSYEQYF. The CDR3 nucleotides are TGTGCCAGTAGTATGGCGGAACGGGACAGCTCCTACGAGCAGTACTTC.

The chain employs TRBV9 and TRBJ2-2; unclear D gene. The V gene lost 6 bases and the J gene lost 0 bases, with 15 bases spanning the gap. CDR1 and CDR2 (germline): SGDLS, YYNGEE. The CDR3 loop spans 16 amino acids. CDR3 in amino acids: CASTLSGQANTGELFF. In DNA form, the CDR3 reads TGTGCCAGCACTCTCAGTGGGCAGGCGAACACCGGGGAGCTGTTTTTT.

The V gene is TRBV7-9, the J gene TRBJ2-5; 8 positions match TRBD2. This CDR3 region has 18 residues. V was pared by 0 bases and J by 0 bases, with 9 bases of the junction left unmatched. CDR1 and CDR2 (germline): SEHNR, FQNEAQ (reference sequence). The DNA of the CDR3 is TGTGCCAGCAGCTTAGCGGGGCGGGGGGTACCCTACCAAGAGACCCAGTACTTC. Translated, it gives CASSLAGRGVPYQETQYF.

This chain uses TRBV7-9 with TRBJ1-5; TRBD1 is a possible D gene (6 bases). The length of the CDR3 is 16 residues. Trimming removed 5 bases at V and 4 bases at J, with 18 bases between. CDR1 SEHNR and CDR2 FQNEAQ come from the germline V gene (reference sequence). The CDR3 loop is CASSPDSRGLNQPQHF. In DNA form, the CDR3 reads TGTGCCAGCAGCCCGGACAGTCGGGGACTAAATCAGCCCCAGCATTTT.

The chain couples TRBV6-5 to TRBJ1-6; 7 nucleotides agree with TRBD1. Germline values: CDR1 MNHEY, CDR2 SVGAGI. V gave up 4 bases and J gave up 10 bases; unmatched junction bases: 10. This CDR3 contains 15 residues. The CDR3 here is CASSFYGTERSPLHF. In DNA form, the CDR3 reads TGTGCCAGCAGTTTCTACGGGACAGAAAGATCACCCCTCCACTTT.

The CDR3 reads CASSYIPGQGFPYTF. CDR3 coding DNA: TGTGCCAGCAGTTACATCCCGGGACAGGGGTTTCCCTACACCTTC. The chain is built from TRBV6-5 and TRBJ1-2, with TRBD1 matching over 10 bases. The CDR3 covers 15 residues. Trimming cost V 2 bases and J 10 bases; bases outside gene matches: 10. The germline V gene encodes CDR1 MNHEY and CDR2 SVGAGI.

The chain links TRBV19 to TRBJ2-4, with TRBD2 as a possible D gene (5 bases). This CDR3 contains 15 residues. Germline V gene sequence: CDR1 LNHDA, CDR2 SQIVND (reference sequence). V dropped 6 bases and J dropped 5 bases, with 17 bases sitting between them. CDR3 region: CASSPFGLLQNIQYF. The CDR3 nucleotides are TGTGCCAGTAGCCCCTTTGGACTGCTGCAAAACATTCAGTACTTC. Filled out from reference TRBV19 and TRBJ2-4, the complete variable domain reads DGGITQSPKYLFRKEGQNVTLSCEQNLNHDAMYWYRQDPGQGLRLIYYSQIVNDFQKGDIAEGYSVSREKKESFPLTVTSAQKNPTAFYLCASSPFGLLQNIQYFGAGTRLSVL.

V is TRBV4-3 and J is TRBJ1-1, with TRBD1 as a possible D gene (5 bases). Germline V gives CDR1 LGHNA, CDR2 YSLEER. The CDR3 loop spans 14 amino acids. V was shortened by 4 bases and J by 8 bases, with 17 bases between the two germline ends. The chain's CDR3 is CASSPQDPGTEAFF. CDR3 nucleotides: TGCGCCAGCAGCCCCCAAGATCCAGGGACGGAAGCTTTCTTT.

The chain employs TRBV3-1 (or the pseudogene TRBV3-2) and TRBJ1-6; D call uncertain. Germline V CDR1 and CDR2: LGHDT, YNNKEL (reference sequence). Trimming pared 4 bases from V and 8 bases from J, leaving 6 bases between. The CDR3 runs 12 residues. CDR3: CASSPQDSPLHF. As DNA, the CDR3 is TGTGCCAGCAGCCCCCAGGATTCACCCCTCCACTTT.

The chain uses TRBV6-5 and TRBJ1-5, with D hard to call. Germline CDR1 is MNHEY and CDR2 is SVGAGI. This CDR3 has 15 amino acids. The V end lost 6 bases, the J end lost 0 bases, and 12 bases lay between the germline ends. The CDR3 loop reads CASRAEGYSNQPQHF. CDR3 nucleotides: TGTGCCAGCAGGGCGGAAGGGTATAGCAATCAGCCCCAGCATTTT.